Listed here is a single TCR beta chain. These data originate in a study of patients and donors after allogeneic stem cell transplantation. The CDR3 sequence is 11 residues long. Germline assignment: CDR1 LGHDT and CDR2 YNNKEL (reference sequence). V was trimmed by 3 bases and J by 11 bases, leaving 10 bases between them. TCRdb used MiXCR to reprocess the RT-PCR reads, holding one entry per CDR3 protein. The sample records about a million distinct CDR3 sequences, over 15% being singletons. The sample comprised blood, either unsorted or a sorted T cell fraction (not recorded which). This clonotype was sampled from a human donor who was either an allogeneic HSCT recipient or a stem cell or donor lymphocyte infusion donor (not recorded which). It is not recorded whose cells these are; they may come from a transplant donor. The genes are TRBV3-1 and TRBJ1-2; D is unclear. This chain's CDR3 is CASSQARKYTF. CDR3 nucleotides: TGTGCCAGCAGCCAGGCCAGAAAATACACCTTC.